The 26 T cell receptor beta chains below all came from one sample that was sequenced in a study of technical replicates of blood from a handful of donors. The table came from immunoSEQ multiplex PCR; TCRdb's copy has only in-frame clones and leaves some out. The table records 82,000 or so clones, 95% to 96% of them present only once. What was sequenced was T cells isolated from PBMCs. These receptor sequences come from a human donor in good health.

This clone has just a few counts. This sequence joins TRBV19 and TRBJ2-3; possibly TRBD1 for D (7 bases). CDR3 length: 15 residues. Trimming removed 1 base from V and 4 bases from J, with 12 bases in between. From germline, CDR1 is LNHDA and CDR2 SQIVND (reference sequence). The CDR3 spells CASSIGGTEADTQYF. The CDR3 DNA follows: TGTGCCAGTAGTATAGGCGGGACAGAGGCAGATACGCAGTATTTT.

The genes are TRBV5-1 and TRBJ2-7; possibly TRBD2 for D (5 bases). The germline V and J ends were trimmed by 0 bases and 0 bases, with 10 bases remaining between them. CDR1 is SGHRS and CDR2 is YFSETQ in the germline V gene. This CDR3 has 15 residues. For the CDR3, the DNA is TGCGCCAGCAGCTTGGACGGCGAGGGCTCCTACGAGCAGTACTTC. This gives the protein CASSLDGEGSYEQYF.

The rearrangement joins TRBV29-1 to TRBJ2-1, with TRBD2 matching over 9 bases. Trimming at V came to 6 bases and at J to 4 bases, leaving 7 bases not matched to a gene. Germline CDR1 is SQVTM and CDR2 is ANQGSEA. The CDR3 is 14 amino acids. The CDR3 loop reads CSVPLAGSYNEQFF. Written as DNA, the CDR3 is TGCAGCGTCCCCCTAGCGGGATCGTACAATGAGCAGTTCTTC.

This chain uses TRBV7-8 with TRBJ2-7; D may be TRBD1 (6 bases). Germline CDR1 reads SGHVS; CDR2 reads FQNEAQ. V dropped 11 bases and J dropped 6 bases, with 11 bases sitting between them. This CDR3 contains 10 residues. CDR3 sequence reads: CAVQGTEQYF. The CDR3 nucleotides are TGTGCCGTACAGGGAACCGAGCAGTACTTC. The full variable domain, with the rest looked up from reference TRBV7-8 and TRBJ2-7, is GAGVSQSPRYKVAKRGQDVALRCDPISGHVSLFWYQQALGQGPEFLTYFQNEAQLDKSGLPSDRFFAERPEGSVSTLKIQRTQQEDSAVYLCAVQGTEQYFGPGTRLTVT.

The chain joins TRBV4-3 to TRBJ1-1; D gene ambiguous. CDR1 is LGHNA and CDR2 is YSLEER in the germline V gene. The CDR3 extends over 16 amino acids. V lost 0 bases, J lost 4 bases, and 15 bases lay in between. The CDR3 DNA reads TGCGCCAGCAGCCAAGATCTGTCAGGAAGATTCACTGAAGCTTTCTTT. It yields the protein CASSQDLSGRFTEAFF.

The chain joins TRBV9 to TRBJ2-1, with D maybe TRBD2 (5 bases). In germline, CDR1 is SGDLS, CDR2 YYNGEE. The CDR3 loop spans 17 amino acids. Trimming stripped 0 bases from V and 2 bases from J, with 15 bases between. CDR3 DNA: TGTGCCAGCAGCGTAGCACCACTAGACTTCGCCTACAATGAGCAGTTCTTC. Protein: CASSVAPLDFAYNEQFF.

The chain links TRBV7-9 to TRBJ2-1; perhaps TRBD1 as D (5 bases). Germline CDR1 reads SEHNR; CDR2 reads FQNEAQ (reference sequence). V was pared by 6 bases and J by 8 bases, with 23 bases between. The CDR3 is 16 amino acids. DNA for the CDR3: TGTGCCAGCAGGTACCAGGGAAGAATCGGACAAGATGAGCAGTTCTTC. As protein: CASRYQGRIGQDEQFF.

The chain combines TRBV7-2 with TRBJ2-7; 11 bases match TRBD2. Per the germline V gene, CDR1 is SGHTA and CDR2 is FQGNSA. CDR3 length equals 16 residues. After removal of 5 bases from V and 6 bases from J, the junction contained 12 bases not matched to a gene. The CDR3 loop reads CASSPLAGGRIGEQYF. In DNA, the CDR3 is TGTGCCAGCAGCCCTCTAGCGGGAGGTCGAATCGGCGAGCAGTACTTC.

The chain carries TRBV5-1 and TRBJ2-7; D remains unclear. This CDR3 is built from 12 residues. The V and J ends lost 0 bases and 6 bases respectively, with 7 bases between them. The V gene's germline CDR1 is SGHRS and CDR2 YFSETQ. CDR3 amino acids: CASSLGGGEQYF. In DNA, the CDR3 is TGCGCCAGCAGCTTGGGTGGCGGCGAGCAGTACTTC.

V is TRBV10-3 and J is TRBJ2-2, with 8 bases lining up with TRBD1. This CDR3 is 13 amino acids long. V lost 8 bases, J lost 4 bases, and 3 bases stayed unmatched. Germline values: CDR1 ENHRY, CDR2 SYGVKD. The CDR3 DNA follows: TGTGCCATCGGACAGGGAGGCACCGGGGAGCTGTTTTTT. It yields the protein CAIGQGGTGELFF.

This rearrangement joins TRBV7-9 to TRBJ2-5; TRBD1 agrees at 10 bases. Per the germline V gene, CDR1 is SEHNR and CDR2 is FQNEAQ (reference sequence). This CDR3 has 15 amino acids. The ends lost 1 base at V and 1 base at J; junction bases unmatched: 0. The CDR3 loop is CASSLGTGGQETQYF. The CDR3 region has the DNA TGTGCCAGCAGCTTAGGGACAGGGGGCCAAGAGACCCAGTACTTC.

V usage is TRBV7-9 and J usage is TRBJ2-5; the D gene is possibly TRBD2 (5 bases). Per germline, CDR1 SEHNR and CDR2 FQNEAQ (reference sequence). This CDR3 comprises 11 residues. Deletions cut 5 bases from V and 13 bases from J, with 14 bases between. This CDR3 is CASSQDRLSYF. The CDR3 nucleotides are TGTGCCAGCAGCCAGGACCGACTATCGTACTTC.

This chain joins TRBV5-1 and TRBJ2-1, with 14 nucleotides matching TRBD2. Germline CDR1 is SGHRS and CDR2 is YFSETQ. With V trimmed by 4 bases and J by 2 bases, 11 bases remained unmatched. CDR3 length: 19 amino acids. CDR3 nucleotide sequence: TGCGCCAGCAGCCGACGGGGACTAGCGGGAGTAGTGACCTACAATGAGCAGTTCTTC. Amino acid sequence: CASSRRGLAGVVTYNEQFF. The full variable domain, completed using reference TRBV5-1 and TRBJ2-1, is KAGVTQTPRYLIKTRGQQVTLSCSPISGHRSVSWYQQTPGQGLQFLFEYFSETQRNKGNFPGRFSGRQFSNSRSEMNVSTLELGDSALYLCASSRRGLAGVVTYNEQFFGPGTRLTVL.

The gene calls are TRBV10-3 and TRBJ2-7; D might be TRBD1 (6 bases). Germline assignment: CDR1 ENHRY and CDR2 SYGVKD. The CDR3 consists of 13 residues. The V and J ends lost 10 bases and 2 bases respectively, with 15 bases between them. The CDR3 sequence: CATSGDIPYEQYF. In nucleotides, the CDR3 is TGTGCCACCTCAGGGGATATTCCCTACGAGCAGTACTTC.

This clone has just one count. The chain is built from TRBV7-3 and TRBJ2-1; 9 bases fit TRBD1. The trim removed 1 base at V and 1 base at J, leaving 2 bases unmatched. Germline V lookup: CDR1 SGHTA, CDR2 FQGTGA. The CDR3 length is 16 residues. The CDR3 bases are TGTGCCAGCAGCTTAAGCGGGACAGGGTCCTACAATGAGCAGTTCTTC. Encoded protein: CASSLSGTGSYNEQFF.

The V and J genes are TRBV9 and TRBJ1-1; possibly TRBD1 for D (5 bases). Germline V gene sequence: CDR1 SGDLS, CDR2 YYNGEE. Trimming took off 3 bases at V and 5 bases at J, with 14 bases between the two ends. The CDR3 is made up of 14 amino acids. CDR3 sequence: CASSAYIGVTEAFF. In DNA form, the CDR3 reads TGTGCCAGCAGCGCTTACATAGGGGTAACTGAAGCTTTCTTT.

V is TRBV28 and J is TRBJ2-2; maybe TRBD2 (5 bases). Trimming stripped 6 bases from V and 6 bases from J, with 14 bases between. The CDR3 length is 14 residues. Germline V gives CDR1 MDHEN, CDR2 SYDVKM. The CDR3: CASSLLGGPGELFF. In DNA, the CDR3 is TGTGCCAGCAGCCTTCTCGGAGGTCCCGGGGAGCTGTTTTTT.

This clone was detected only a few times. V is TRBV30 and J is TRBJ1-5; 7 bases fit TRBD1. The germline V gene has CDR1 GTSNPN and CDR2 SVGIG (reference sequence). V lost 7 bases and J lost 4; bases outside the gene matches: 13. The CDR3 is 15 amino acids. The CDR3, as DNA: TGTGCCTTCTCATATATTGACAGGGTAAATCAGCCCCAGCATTTT. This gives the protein CAFSYIDRVNQPQHF.

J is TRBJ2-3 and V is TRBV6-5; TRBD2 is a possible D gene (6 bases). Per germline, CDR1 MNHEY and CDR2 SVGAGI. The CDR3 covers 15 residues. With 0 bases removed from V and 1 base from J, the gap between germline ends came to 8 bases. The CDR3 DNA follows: TGTGCCAGCAGTTACTCCTGGGGGGGCACAGATACGCAGTATTTT. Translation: CASSYSWGGTDTQYF.

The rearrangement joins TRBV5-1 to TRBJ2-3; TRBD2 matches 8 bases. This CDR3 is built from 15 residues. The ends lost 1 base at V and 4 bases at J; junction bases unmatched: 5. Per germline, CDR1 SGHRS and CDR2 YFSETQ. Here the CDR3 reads CASSLLNGRADTQYF. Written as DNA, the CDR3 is TGCGCCAGCAGCTTGCTAAACGGGAGGGCAGATACGCAGTATTTT.

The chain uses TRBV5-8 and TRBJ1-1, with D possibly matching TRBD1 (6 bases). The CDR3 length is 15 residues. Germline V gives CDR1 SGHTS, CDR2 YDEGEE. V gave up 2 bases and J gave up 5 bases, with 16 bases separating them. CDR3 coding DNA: TGTGCCAGCAGCTTTCCCAACAGGGCTGAGACTGAAGCTTTCTTT. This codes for CASSFPNRAETEAFF.

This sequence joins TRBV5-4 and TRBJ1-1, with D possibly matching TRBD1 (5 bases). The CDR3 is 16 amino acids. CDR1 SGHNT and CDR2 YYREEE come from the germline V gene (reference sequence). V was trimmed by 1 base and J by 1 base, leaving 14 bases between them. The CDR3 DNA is TGTGCCAGCAGCTTGTACGGCAGGGAAACGAACACTGAAGCTTTCTTT. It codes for CASSLYGRETNTEAFF.

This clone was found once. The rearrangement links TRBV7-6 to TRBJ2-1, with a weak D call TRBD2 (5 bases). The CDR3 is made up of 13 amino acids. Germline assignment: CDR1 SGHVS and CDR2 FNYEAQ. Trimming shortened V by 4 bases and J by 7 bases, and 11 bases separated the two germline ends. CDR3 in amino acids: CASSSLGSNEQFF. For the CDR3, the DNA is TGTGCCAGCAGCTCACTAGGTAGTAATGAGCAGTTCTTC. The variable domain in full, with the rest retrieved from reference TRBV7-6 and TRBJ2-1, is GAGVSQSPRYKVTKRGQDVALRCDPISGHVSLYWYRQALGQGPEFLTYFNYEAQQDKSGLPNDRFSAERPEGSISTLTIQRTEQRDSAMYRCASSSLGSNEQFFGPGTRLTVL.

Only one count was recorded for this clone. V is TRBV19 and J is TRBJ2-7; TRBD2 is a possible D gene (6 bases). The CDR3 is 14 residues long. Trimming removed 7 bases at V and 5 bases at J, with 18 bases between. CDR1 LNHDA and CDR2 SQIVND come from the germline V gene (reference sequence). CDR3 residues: CASNHFLTSDEQYF. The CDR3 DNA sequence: TGTGCCAGTAATCACTTCCTGACTAGTGACGAGCAGTACTTC.

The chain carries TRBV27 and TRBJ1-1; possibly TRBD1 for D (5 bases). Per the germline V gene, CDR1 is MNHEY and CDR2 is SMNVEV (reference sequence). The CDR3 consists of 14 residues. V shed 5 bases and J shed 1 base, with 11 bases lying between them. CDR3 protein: CASSLGGGNTEAFF. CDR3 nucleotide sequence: TGTGCCAGCAGTCTCGGGGGAGGGAACACTGAAGCTTTCTTT.

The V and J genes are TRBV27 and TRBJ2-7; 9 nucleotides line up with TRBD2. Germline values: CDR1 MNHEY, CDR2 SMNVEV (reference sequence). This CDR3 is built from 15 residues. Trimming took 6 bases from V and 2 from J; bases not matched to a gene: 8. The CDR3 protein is CASSPFSGSPYEQYF. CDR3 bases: TGTGCCAGCAGCCCTTTTAGCGGGAGCCCCTACGAGCAGTACTTC.